This TCR beta chain was profiled in a study of cytomegalovirus exposure and HLA in healthy donors. Sequencing was performed with immunoSEQ multiplex PCR; in TCRdb, only in-frame clones are kept and a portion is missing. The data contain about 71,000 clones, approximately 94% of them singletons. On this clone itself: Antigen specificity is unknown.

General observations from the study: Cytomegalovirus status was reportedly diagnosed by the classifier with high specificity and sensitivity. 164 TCR beta chains were listed as cytomegalovirus-associated. According to a later analysis, TCR clusters from the first cohort tended to co-occur in the 100 to 150 validation repertoires.

What was sequenced was PBMCs. This sequence originates from a woman under 30 in good health and CMV-seronegative.

CDR3 nucleotide sequence: TGTGCCAGCAGCTTGGTTGCCAGTCAAGATACGCAGTATTTT. Encoded protein: CASSLVASQDTQYF. The J gene is TRBJ2-3, the V gene TRBV5-6; D is unclear. Germline-derived CDR1 and CDR2 are SGHDT and YYEEEE. The germline V and J ends were trimmed by 0 bases and 5 bases, with 10 bases remaining between them. There are 14 residues in the CDR3.